Presented here are 17 T cell receptor beta chains from one specimen sequenced in a study of technical replicates of blood from several donors. The data were produced by immunoSEQ multiplex PCR, yet TCRdb's version contains in-frame clones alone and is incomplete. The repertoire holds more than 60,000 clones, with approximately 95% as singletons. The sample taken for sequencing was T cells isolated from PBMCs. Receptors were obtained from a human donor in good health.

The chain recombines TRBV18 with TRBJ2-1; 12 positions match TRBD2. V lost 6 bases, J lost 6 bases, and 9 bases stayed unmatched. From germline, CDR1 is KGHSH and CDR2 LQKENI. CDR3 length equals 16 residues. The CDR3 DNA sequence: TGTGCCAGCTCTGACGCAAGACTAGCGGGGGCCAATGAGCAGTTCTTC. Translating it yields CASSDARLAGANEQFF. Using reference TRBV18 and TRBJ2-1 for the parts outside the CDR3, the full variable domain is NAGVMQNPRHLVRRRGQEARLRCSPMKGHSHVYWYRQLPEEGLKFMVYLQKENIIDESGMPKERFSAEFPKEGPSILRIQQVVRGDSAAYFCASSDARLAGANEQFFGPGTRLTVL.

The V and J genes are TRBV6-5 and TRBJ2-7; a weak D match, TRBD1 (5 bases). This CDR3 has 14 residues. Trimming removed 6 bases at V and 0 bases at J, with 12 bases between. The germline gives CDR1 MNHEY, CDR2 SVGAGI. CDR3 nucleotide sequence: TGTGCCAGCAGCCCAGGGTTAGACTCCTACGAGCAGTACTTC. This codes for CASSPGLDSYEQYF.

The rearrangement uses TRBV15 and TRBJ1-4, with D unresolved. The CDR3 loop spans 13 amino acids. The V gene lost 8 bases and the J gene lost 4 bases, with 11 bases spanning the gap. CDR1 LNHNV and CDR2 YYDKDF come from the germline V gene (reference sequence). In DNA form, the CDR3 reads TGTGCCACCGCTACACAGCATAATGAAAAACTGTTTTTT. As protein: CATATQHNEKLFF.

This chain connects TRBV5-1 to TRBJ2-1; a possible D gene is TRBD1 (5 bases). CDR1 and CDR2 (germline): SGHRS, YFSETQ. The CDR3 has 12 residues. Deletions cut 0 bases from V and 12 bases from J, with 10 bases between. For the CDR3, the DNA is TGCGCCAGCAGCTTGGAGGGGCAGCCGCAGTTCTTC. Amino acid sequence: CASSLEGQPQFF.

The gene calls are TRBV4-1 and TRBJ2-1; TRBD2 might be the D (5 bases). Trimming pared 3 bases from V and 6 bases from J, leaving 21 bases between. The CDR3 length is 17 residues. Germline CDR1 and CDR2: MGHRA and YSYEKL. CDR3 in DNA: TGCGCCAGCAGCCACTCGAGCGGCACTAATCGGTTCAATGAGCAGTTCTTC. This sequence encodes CASSHSSGTNRFNEQFF.

The genes are TRBV30 and TRBJ1-5, with no clear D. V was cut by 2 bases and J by 0 bases, with 17 bases left in between. The CDR3 covers 17 residues. Germline loops: CDR1 GTSNPN, CDR2 SVGIG (reference sequence). The chain's CDR3 is CAWSREGLRYSNQPQHF. DNA for the CDR3: TGTGCCTGGAGTCGGGAAGGACTGAGGTATAGCAATCAGCCCCAGCATTTT.

The chain has TRBV5-1 and TRBJ2-2; possible D gene TRBD1, 6 bases. The CDR3 loop spans 13 amino acids. V shed 4 bases and J shed 6 bases, with 10 bases lying between them. Germline assignment: CDR1 SGHRS and CDR2 YFSETQ. CDR3: CASSPDRSGELFF. The DNA of the CDR3 is TGCGCCAGCAGCCCGGACAGATCCGGGGAGCTGTTTTTT.

The J gene is TRBJ1-2, the V gene TRBV29-1, with 8 bases lining up with TRBD1. Per germline, CDR1 SQVTM and CDR2 ANQGSEA. The length of the CDR3 is 16 residues. V shed 2 bases and J 4 bases; nucleotides not matched to a gene: 12. DNA for the CDR3: TGCAGCGTTGAATCGGGGGAGGACAGGGTGGGCTATGGCTACACCTTC. Translation: CSVESGEDRVGYGYTF.

This chain links TRBV6-5 with TRBJ2-2; 11 bases agree with TRBD2. J lost 5 bases, V lost 2 bases, and 1 base had no gene match. The CDR3 runs to 15 residues. Germline V gene lookup returns CDR1 MNHEY and CDR2 SVGAGI. CDR3 protein: CASSYRLAGTGELFF. The DNA of the CDR3 is TGTGCCAGCAGTTACCGACTAGCGGGGACCGGGGAGCTGTTTTTT.

This clone was seen just once. The chain links TRBV4-1 to TRBJ2-7; 9 bases agree with TRBD1. The CDR3 runs to 15 residues. Trimming cost V 3 bases and J 4 bases; bases outside gene matches: 7. Germline CDR1 reads MGHRA; CDR2 reads YSYEKL. The CDR3 region is CASSQGQGLVYEQYF. CDR3 nucleotide sequence: TGCGCCAGCAGCCAGGGACAGGGTCTTGTTTACGAGCAGTACTTC.

The chain couples TRBV18 to TRBJ1-2, with 7 bases fitting TRBD1. Trimming at V came to 2 bases and at J to 4 bases, leaving 7 bases not matched to a gene. The CDR3 loop spans 15 amino acids. CDR1 and CDR2 from the germline V gene are KGHSH and LQKENI. CDR3 in DNA: TGTGCCAGCTCACCAGAGACAGGGCTCGGCTATGGCTACACCTTC. Amino acids: CASSPETGLGYGYTF.

The genes are TRBV6-5 and TRBJ1-5; no clear D gene. This CDR3 is 13 amino acids long. V was shortened by 2 bases and J by 4 bases, with 6 bases between the two germline ends. Germline values: CDR1 MNHEY, CDR2 SVGAGI. CDR3 nucleotide sequence: TGTGCCAGCAGTTACGGCAGAAATCAGCCCCAGCATTTT. It specifies CASSYGRNQPQHF.

The sample holds one count of this clone. The chain uses TRBV10-3 and TRBJ1-1, with D perhaps TRBD1 (5 bases). V was cut by 3 bases and J by 11 bases, with 22 bases left in between. CDR1 ENHRY and CDR2 SYGVKD come from the germline V gene. The CDR3 is made up of 15 amino acids. The CDR3 bases are TGTGCCATCAGTGATCCTCGGCGGGGGAGCTGGGGTGCTTTCTTT. This translates into CAISDPRRGSWGAFF.

CDR3 nucleotide sequence: TGTGCCAGCAGTGAATTCGGAGTTAACACTGAAGCTTTCTTT. This codes for CASSEFGVNTEAFF. This sequence joins TRBV25-1 and TRBJ1-1; D unclear. With 1 base removed from V and 2 bases from J, the gap between germline ends came to 8 bases. The CDR3 covers 14 residues. Per the germline V gene, CDR1 is MGHDK and CDR2 is SYGVNS.

The gene calls are TRBV28 and TRBJ1-2; D unclear. The germline V gene has CDR1 MDHEN and CDR2 SYDVKM. V was cut by 2 bases and J by 2 bases, with 12 bases left in between. The CDR3 length is 15 residues. This chain's CDR3 is CASSLAGFKNYGYTF. The DNA for the CDR3 is TGTGCCAGCAGTTTAGCGGGGTTTAAGAACTATGGCTACACCTTC.

CDR3 bases: TGTGCCAGCAGTTTGGAGAGATACACTGAAGCTTTCTTT. The encoded protein is CASSLERYTEAFF. The chain uses TRBV27 and TRBJ1-1; D not certain. Looked up from germline, CDR1 is MNHEY and CDR2 is SMNVEV (reference sequence). This CDR3 has 13 residues. V lost 3 bases and J lost 3, with 8 bases in between.

The chain links TRBV6-5 to TRBJ2-3; TRBD1 aligns across 7 bases. Germline CDR1 and CDR2: MNHEY and SVGAGI. The CDR3 runs to 14 residues. The trim removed 6 bases at V and 6 bases at J, leaving 9 bases unmatched. As DNA, the CDR3 is TGTGCCAGCAGACCACAGGGGTTAGGGGATACGCAGTATTTT. It yields the protein CASRPQGLGDTQYF.